The clone carrying this T cell receptor (beta chain) was counted many times. Its antigen remains unidentified. An equimolar mix of two oligonucleotides served as the beta constant-region primer for TRBC1 and TRBC2. MiXCR, applied by TCRdb to the UMI-ligation and nested PCR reads, yields one record per CDR3 protein. The data hold approximately 85,000 distinct CDR3 sequences, with roughly 7.3% observed a single time. This specimen comes from a study of naive and memory T cell subsets. Overall study findings and caveats: There was no ground truth to check naive and memory subset results.

Overnight CMV lysate stimulation of fresh PBMCs defined donor CMV status by CD4+ IFNgamma. The CDR3 extends over 13 amino acids. Trimming took off 4 bases at V and 9 bases at J, with 13 bases between the two ends. Germline lookup yields CDR1 MRHNA and CDR2 SNTAGT. This chain joins TRBV6-4 and TRBJ2-1, with D perhaps matching TRBD2 (6 bases). Sequencing used central memory CD4+ T cells from blood. This sequence originates from a human donor in good health. The CDR3, as DNA: TGTGCCAGCAGTGTCGTGGGAGGTTCTGAGCAGTTCTTC. It translates to CASSVVGGSEQFF.